The present T cell receptor (beta chain) was sequenced within a study of control samples from healthy donors and cancer patients. Libraries were prepared by immunoSEQ multiplex PCR; TCRdb keeps only in-frame clonotypes and omits some of them. Of roughly 190,000 clones in the sample, about 90% are singletons; the top ten hold 1.5% to 2%. This clonotype was sampled from a man younger than 40 in good health. The sequenced sample was blood.

CDR3: CASSSDRGFGYTF. In DNA, the CDR3 is TGTGCCAGCAGCTCGGACAGAGGGTTCGGCTACACCTTC. V gene TRBV7-9 combines with J gene TRBJ1-2; D possibly corresponds to TRBD1 (6 bases). The germline V gene has CDR1 SEHNR and CDR2 FQNEAQ (reference sequence). The V end lost 4 bases, the J end lost 8 bases, and 14 bases lay between the germline ends. The CDR3 covers 13 residues. Variable domain in full (rest from reference TRBV7-9 and TRBJ1-2): DTGVSQNPRHKITKRGQNVTFRCDPISEHNRLYWYRQTLGQGPEFLTYFQNEAQLEKSRLLSDRFSAERPKGSFSTLEIQRTEQGDSAMYLCASSSDRGFGYTFGSGTRLTVV.